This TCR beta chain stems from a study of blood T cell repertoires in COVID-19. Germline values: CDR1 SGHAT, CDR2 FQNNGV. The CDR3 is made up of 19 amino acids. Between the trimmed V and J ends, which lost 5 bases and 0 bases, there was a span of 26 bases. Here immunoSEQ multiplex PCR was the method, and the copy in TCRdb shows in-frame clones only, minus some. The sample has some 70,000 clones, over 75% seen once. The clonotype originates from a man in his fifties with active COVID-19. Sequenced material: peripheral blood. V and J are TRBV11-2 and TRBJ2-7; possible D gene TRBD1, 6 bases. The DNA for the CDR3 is TGTGCCAGCAGCCCCCTGATTTTCCGCAGGGGCGGGTTCTCCTACGAGCAGTACTTC. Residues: CASSPLIFRRGGFSYEQYF.